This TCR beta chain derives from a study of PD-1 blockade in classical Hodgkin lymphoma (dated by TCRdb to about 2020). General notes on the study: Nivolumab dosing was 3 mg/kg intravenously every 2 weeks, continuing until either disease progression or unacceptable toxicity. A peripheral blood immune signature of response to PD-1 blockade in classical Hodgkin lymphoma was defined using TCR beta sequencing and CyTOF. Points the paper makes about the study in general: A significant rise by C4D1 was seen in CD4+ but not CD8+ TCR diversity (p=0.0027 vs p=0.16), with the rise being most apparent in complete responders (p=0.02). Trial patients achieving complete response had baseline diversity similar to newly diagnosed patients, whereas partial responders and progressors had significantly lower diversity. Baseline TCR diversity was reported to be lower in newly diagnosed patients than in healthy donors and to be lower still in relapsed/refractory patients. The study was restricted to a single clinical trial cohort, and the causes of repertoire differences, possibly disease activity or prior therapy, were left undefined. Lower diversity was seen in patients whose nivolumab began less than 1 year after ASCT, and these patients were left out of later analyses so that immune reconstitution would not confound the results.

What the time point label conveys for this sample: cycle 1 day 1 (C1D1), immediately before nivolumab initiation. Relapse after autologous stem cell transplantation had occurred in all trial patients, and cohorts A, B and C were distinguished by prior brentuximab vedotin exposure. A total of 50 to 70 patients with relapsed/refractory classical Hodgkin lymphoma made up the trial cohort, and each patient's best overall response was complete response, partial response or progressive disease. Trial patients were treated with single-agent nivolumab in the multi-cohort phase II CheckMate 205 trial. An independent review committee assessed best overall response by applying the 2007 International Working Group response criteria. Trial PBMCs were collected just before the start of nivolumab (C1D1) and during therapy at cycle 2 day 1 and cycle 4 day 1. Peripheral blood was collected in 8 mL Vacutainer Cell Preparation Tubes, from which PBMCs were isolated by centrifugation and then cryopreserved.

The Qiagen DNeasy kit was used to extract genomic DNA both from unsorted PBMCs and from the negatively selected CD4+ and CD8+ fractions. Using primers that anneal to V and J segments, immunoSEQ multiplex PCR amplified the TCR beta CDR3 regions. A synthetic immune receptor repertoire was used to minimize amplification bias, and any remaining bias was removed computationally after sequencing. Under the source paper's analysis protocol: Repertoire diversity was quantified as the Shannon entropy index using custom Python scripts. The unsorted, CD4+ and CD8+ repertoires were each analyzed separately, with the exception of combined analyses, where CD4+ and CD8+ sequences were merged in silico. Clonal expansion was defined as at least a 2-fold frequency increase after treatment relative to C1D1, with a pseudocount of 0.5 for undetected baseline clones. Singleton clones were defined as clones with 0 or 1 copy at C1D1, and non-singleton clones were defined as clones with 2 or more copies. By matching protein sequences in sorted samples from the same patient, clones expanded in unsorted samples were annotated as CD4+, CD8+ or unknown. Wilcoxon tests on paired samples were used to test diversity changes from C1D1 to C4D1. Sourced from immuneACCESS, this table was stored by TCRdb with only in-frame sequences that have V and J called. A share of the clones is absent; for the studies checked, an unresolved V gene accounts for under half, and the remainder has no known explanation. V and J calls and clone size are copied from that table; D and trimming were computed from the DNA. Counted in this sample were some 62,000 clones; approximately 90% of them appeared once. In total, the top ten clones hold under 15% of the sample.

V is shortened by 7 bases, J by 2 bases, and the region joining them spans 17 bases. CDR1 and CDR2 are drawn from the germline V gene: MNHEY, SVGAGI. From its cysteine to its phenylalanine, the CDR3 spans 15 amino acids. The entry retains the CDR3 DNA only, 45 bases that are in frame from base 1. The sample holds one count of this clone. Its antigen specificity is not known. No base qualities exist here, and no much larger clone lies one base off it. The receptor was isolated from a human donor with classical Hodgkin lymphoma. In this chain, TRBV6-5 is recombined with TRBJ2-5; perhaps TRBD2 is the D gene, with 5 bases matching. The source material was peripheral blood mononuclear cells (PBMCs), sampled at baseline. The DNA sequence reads TGTGCCAGCACCCAACCCCGGGATCAACAAGAGACCCAGTACTTC. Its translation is CASTQPRDQQETQYF.